This T cell receptor beta chain was obtained from a study of neurological immune-mediated disorders (dated by TCRdb to between 2018 and 2020). Background on the whole study: Peripheral blood TCR-beta repertoires from HTLV-I-associated myelopathy (HAM/TSP) patients, multiple sclerosis patients and healthy controls were compared by UMI-based sequencing. Alongside PBMC samples, the set of about 100 TCR-beta libraries contained longitudinal samples, technical triplicates, and paired CD4+ and CD8+ T-cell subsets that had been sorted. Longitudinal HAM/TSP and healthy donors had 3 time-points each (roughly 3-40 month intervals). The cohort comprised roughly 70 subjects: some 14 HAM/TSP patients, approximately 34 multiple sclerosis patients and 20 healthy controls.

Based on the germline V gene, the CDR1 and CDR2 sequences are SGDLS and YYNGEE. Reading from cysteine to phenylalanine, the CDR3 counts 15 amino acids. The sequence is cut down to CDR3 DNA, 45 bases in frame from base 1. The V end loses 0 bases and the J end loses 1 base, and a stretch of 9 bases separates them. Broader findings and caveats from the paper: TCR clonal expansion was highest in HAM/TSP patients and lowest in MS patients, with MS patients falling below even healthy controls. No identical CDR3 amino acid sequences were shared among expanded clones across subjects, suggesting private TCR-beta repertoires in all groups.

In the paper's terms, the time point label means: longitudinal time-point 2. Libraries from unsorted PBMCs were made from 2 million PBMCs kept in RNAlater at -80 degrees C until RNA extraction. Peripheral blood was subjected to Ficoll-Hypaque density gradient centrifugation to isolate PBMCs, which were then cryopreserved in liquid nitrogen. This clonotype was found a few times. The antigen this receptor binds is unknown. Per-base quality was not reported, and no clone a single base away is much larger than it. To synthesize cDNA, template-switch 5'RACE was performed with a primer carrying a 10-nucleotide random unique molecular identifier so that each TCR transcript was tagged. Over 170 million TCR-beta sequences, covering 15-18 subjects, were produced in each sequencing run. Total RNA was extracted with the RNeasy kit. TCR-beta VDJ regions were amplified with primers for the TCR constant region and the 5'RACE anchor, using the KAPA Real-time Library Amplification kit. Sample indexes and Illumina adaptors were added in a first PCR, and a second PCR then increased library yield. After Ampure bead purification, the roughly 650 bp TCR product was size-selected on a 2% E-gel SizeSelection system. Before pooling, libraries had their quality checked on a Bioanalyzer, their concentration measured with Qubit, and their quantity determined with the Kapa Library Quantification kit. An Illumina HiSeq 2500 sequenced the libraries paired-end 2 x 150 bp. To increase sequence diversity, roughly 24-31% phiX was spiked into each library pool. As for the original processing: The UMI-based MiGEC pipeline processed quality-filtered reads and removed over 80% of raw TCR sequences during error correction. VDJ genes were aligned to IMGT germline references, and clonotypes were defined by unique CDR3 amino acid sequence plus V-J genes. Clonal expansion, Shannon diversity and CDR3 relatedness were evaluated with VDJtools (CalcPairwiseDistances, ClusterSamples), while phylogenetic trees were built in CLCbio workbench. A clone was classed as expanded if it had 8 or more unique UMIs, a cutoff based on coefficient-of-variation modelling across technical triplicates. TCRdb's own reprocessing of the public reads used fastp at Q25 and MiXCR and kept productive beta chains. One record per CDR3 amino acid sequence lists the most common genes and DNA. The V and J calls, along with clone size, are taken from TCRdb and not from the paper's own processing. For this sample the table gives tens of thousands of distinct CDR3 sequences, of which 13% were detected only once. 5% of the sample is held by the ten biggest clonotypes.

This chain is built from TRBV9 and TRBJ2-3, with the D gene call left open. The sequence came from a female donor with HTLV-1-associated myelopathy (HAM/TSP). The sample consisted of PBMCs. The nucleotides read TGTGCCAGCAGCGTAGCCGGGCTCGGCACAGATACGCAGTATTTT. The translation is CASSVAGLGTDTQYF.